This T cell receptor beta chain was captured in a study of T cell changes during pregnancy in multiple sclerosis. Some clones are missing from TCRdb's copy, which holds only in-frame ones; the method was immunoSEQ multiplex PCR. The repertoire holds 58,000 or so clones, with 88% as singletons. Losses at the gene ends were 5 bases for V and 8 bases for J; bases not matched to a gene: 10. The CDR3 length is 16 residues. Germline CDR1 is SEHNR and CDR2 is FQNEAQ (reference sequence). V gene TRBV7-9 combines with J gene TRBJ1-4; 11 bases fit TRBD1. The receptor comes from a female donor with multiple sclerosis, enrolled in a pregnancy study. This specimen was CD4+ T cells from peripheral blood mononuclear cells, taken in the third trimester of pregnancy. The CDR3 DNA sequence: TGTGCCAGCAGCCGACGGACAGGGGGCGATACGGAAAAACTGTTTTTT. Residues: CASSRRTGGDTEKLFF.